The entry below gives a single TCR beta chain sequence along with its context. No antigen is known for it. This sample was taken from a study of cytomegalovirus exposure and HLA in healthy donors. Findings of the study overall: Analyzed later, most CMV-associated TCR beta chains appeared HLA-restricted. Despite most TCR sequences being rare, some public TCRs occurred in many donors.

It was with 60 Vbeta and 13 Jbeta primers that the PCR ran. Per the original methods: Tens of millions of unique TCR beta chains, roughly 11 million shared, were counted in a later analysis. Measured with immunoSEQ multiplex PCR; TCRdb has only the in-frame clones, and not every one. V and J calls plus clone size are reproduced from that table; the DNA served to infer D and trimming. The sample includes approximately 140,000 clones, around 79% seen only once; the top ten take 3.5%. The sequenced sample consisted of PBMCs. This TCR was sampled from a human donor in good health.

Here the CDR3 DNA reads TGCGCCAGCAGCCAACCAGGGACAGGGGTCTACGAGCAGTACTTC. Translation gives CASSQPGTGVYEQYF. V is TRBV4-1 and J is TRBJ2-7; 10 nucleotides align to TRBD1. This CDR3 is built from 15 residues. The germline V gene has CDR1 MGHRA and CDR2 YSYEKL. J lost 3 bases, V lost 2 bases, and 4 bases had no gene match.